The rows below give T cell receptor beta chains drawn from one sample of a study of STAT5B mutations in CD4+ large granular lymphocyte leukemia. The assay was immunoSEQ multiplex PCR, and TCRdb's table has in-frame clones only and misses some. The sample contains fewer than 40,000 clones, over 65% of which appear only once. What was sequenced was CD4+ T cells from blood buffy coats. The receptor set was obtained from a human donor in good health. Each CDR3 is given with its conserved first and last residue.

J gene,V gene,CDR3 protein
TRBJ1-5,TRBV6-1,CASRPTNQPQHF
TRBJ1-3,TRBV19,CASRTNRGYGNTIYF
TRBJ2-2,TRBV7-2,CASSLEGVLAGELFF
TRBJ2-2,TRBV27,CASSRSGATGELFF
TRBJ2-5,TRBV7-2,CASSPSGGPQETQYF
TRBJ2-3,TRBV10-1,CASSTGTSSDTQYF
TRBJ2-7,TRBV19,CASSTPRGGVGEQYF
TRBJ1-4,TRBV19,CASSTSTPTNEKLFF
TRBJ1-2,TRBV19,CASGRNDYGYTF
TRBJ1-3,TRBV7-9,CASSPLQGPGNTIYF
TRBJ1-2,TRBV6-1,CASKHLDREGYTF
TRBJ1-5,TRBV5-1,CASSLKGGPNQPQHF
TRBJ1-2,TRBV7-8,CASSPVEERSLHTF
TRBJ2-4,TRBV19,CASSVKLGSGPFIQYF
TRBJ1-1,TRBV29-1,CSVGLGGFEAFF
TRBJ2-1,TRBV9,CASSGLTGTGWIDEQFF
TRBJ1-2,TRBV29-1,CSAGQGINYGYTF
TRBJ1-6,TRBV27,CASSPDRGDSPLHF
TRBJ1-2,TRBV19,CASSITGGWNGYTF
TRBJ2-1,TRBV2,CASSEARHINEQFF
TRBJ2-7,TRBV29-1,CSVVGAVSYEQYF
TRBJ2-3,TRBV7-9,CASSSQGGGLSDTQYF
TRBJ1-4,TRBV19,CASSIWGGREKLFF
TRBJ2-3,TRBV6-1,CASRYGGATDTQYF
.,TRBV2,CASSVQNEQYF
TRBJ2-7,TRBV15,CATRTRRESYEQYF
TRBJ1-2,TRBV7-2,CASSIPGQGFSGYTF
TRBJ2-7,TRBV5-6,CASSNLSGEFTYEQYF
TRBJ2-2,TRBV5-1,CASSLAPSGMAGELFF
TRBJ1-1,TRBV14,CASSQDGNTEAFF
TRBJ2-3,TRBV19,CASSIVVTSGSYLDTQYF
TRBJ2-2,TRBV5-4,CASSLGGRYTGELFF
TRBJ1-6,TRBV6-6,CASSQSGPPDSPLHF
TRBJ2-2,TRBV18,CASSPPVGLVAGELFF
TRBJ2-5,TRBV7-6,CASSLEGGSSAYQETQYF
TRBJ2-1,TRBV6-4,CASGGGDRDEQFF
TRBJ2-7,TRBV11-3,CASSLEDAAYEQYF
TRBJ1-2,TRBV10-1,CAREVGGYGYTF
TRBJ1-2,TRBV29-1,CSVVGDRGRGYTF
TRBJ1-2,TRBV28,CASSLWGNGYTF
TRBJ2-7,TRBV28,CASSSALGQGAGEQYF
TRBJ2-7,TRBV7-2,CASMGQGAGEQYF
TRBJ2-7,TRBV5-1,CASSLGLTVGIIEQYF